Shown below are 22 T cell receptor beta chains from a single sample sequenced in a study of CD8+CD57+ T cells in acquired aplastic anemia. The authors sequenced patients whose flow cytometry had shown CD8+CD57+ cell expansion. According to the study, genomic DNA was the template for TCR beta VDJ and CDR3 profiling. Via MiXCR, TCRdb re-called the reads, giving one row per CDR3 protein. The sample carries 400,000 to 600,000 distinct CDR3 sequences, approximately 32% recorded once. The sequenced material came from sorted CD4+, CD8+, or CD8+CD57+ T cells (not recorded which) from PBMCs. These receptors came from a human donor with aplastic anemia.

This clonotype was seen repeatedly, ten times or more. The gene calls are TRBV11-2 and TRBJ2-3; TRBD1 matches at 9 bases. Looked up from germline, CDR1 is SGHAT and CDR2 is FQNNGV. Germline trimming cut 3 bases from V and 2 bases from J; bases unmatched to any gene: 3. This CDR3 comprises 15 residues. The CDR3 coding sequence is TGTGCCAGCAGCTTTGGGGACAGGGACACAGATACGCAGTATTTT. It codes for CASSFGDRDTDTQYF.

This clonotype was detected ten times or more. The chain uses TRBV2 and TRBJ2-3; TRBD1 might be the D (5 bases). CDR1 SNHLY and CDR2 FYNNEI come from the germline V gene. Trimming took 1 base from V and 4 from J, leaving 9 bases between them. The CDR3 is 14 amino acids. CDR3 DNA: TGTGCCAGCAGTGAAGAGGGGCGAGCAGATACGCAGTATTTT. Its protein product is CASSEEGRADTQYF.

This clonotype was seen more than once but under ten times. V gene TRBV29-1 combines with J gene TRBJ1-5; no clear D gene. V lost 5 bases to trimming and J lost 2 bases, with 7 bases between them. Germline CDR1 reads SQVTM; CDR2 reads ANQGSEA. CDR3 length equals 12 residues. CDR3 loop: CSVSSGNQPQHF. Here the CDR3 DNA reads TGCAGCGTTTCTTCGGGCAATCAGCCCCAGCATTTT.

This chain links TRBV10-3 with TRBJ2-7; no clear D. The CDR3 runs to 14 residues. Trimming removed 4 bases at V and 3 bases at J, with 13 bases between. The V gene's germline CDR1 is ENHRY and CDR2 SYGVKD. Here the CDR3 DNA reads TGTGCCATCAGTGGAGATCTTCAGTTCTACGAGCAGTACTTC. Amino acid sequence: CAISGDLQFYEQYF.

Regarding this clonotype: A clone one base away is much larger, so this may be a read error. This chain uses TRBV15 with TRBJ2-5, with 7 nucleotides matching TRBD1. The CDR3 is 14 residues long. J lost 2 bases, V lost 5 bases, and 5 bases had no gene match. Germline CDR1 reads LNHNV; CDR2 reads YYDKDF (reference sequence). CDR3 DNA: TGTGCCACCAGCCCGGGACAGTCACAAGAGACCCAGTACTTC. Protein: CATSPGQSQETQYF.

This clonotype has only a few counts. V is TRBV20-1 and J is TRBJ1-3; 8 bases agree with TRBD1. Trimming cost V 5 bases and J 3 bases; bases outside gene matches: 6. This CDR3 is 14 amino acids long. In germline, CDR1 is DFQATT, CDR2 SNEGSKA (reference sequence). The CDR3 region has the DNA TGCAGTGCTCGCCGGACAGGGAGTGGAAACACCATATATTTT. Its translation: CSARRTGSGNTIYF.

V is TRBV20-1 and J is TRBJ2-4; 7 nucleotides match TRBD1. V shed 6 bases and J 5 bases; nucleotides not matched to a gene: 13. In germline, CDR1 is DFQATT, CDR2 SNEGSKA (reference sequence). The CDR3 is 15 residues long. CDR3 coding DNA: TGCAGTGCCAAAGATCAAGGGACAGATGAAAACATTCAGTACTTC. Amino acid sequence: CSAKDQGTDENIQYF.

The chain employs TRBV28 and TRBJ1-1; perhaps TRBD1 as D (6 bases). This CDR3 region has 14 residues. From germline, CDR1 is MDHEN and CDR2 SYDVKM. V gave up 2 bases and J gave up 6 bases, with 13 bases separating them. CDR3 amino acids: CASSLDRRGAEAFF. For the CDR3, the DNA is TGTGCCAGCAGTTTAGACAGGCGGGGGGCTGAAGCTTTCTTT.

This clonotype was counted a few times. CDR3 protein: CASSLEGGGLNTEAFF. The CDR3 DNA is TGTGCCAGCAGCTTAGAAGGAGGGGGCCTGAACACTGAAGCTTTCTTT. The gene calls are TRBV7-6 and TRBJ1-1; 7 nucleotides align to TRBD1. The V gene end was trimmed by 1 base and the J gene end by 0 bases; junction bases not matched to a gene: 5. Germline CDR1 SGHVS, CDR2 FNYEAQ. The CDR3 length is 16 residues.

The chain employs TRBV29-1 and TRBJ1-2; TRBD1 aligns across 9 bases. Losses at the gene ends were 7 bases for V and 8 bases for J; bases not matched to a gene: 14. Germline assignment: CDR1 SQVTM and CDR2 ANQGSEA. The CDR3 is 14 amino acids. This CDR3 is CSASGQGIDRGYTF. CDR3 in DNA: TGCAGCGCAAGTGGACAGGGGATTGATCGGGGCTACACCTTC.

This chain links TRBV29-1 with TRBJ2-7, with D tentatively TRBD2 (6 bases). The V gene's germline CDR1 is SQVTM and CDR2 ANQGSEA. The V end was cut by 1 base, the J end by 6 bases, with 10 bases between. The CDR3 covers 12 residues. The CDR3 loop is CSVEASDPEQYF. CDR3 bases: TGCAGCGTTGAAGCTAGCGATCCCGAGCAGTACTTC.

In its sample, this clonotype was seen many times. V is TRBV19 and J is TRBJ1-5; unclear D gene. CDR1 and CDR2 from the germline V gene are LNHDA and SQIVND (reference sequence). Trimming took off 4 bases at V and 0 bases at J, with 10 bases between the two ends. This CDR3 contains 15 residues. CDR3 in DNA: TGTGCCAGTAGTAGGCAGGCAGATAGCAATCAGCCCCAGCATTTT. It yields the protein CASSRQADSNQPQHF.

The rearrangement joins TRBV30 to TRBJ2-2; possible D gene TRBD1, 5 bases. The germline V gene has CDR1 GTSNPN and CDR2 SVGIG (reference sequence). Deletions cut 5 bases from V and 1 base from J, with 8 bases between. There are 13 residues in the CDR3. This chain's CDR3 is CAWGTGNTGELFF. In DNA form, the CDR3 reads TGTGCCTGGGGCACAGGGAACACCGGGGAGCTGTTTTTT.

CDR3 loop: CSVGPGVSGNTIYF. Written as DNA, the CDR3 is TGCAGCGTTGGCCCGGGAGTATCCGGAAACACCATATATTTT. The genes are TRBV29-1 and TRBJ1-3; unclear D gene. Germline V lookup: CDR1 SQVTM, CDR2 ANQGSEA. The CDR3 totals 14 residues. V lost 4 bases to trimming and J lost 4 bases, with 14 bases between them.

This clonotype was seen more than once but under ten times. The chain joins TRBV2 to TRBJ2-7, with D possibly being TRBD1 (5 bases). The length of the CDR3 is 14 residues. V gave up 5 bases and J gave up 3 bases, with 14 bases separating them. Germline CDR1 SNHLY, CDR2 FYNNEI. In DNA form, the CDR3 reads TGTGCCAGCAGTTCCTCTAGGGGTCACTACGAGCAGTACTTC. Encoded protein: CASSSSRGHYEQYF. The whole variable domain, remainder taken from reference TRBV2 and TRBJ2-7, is EPEVTQTPSHQVTQMGQEVILRCVPISNHLYFYWYRQILGQKVEFLVSFYNNEISEKSEIFDDQFSVERPDGSNFTLKIRSTKLEDSAMYFCASSSSRGHYEQYFGPGTRLTVT.

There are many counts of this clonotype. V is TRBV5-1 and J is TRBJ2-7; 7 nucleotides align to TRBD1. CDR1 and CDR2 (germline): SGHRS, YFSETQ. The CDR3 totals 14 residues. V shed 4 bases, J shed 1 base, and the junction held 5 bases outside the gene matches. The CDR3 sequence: CASSQMGQSYEQYF. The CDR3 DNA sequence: TGCGCCAGCAGCCAAATGGGACAGTCCTACGAGCAGTACTTC.

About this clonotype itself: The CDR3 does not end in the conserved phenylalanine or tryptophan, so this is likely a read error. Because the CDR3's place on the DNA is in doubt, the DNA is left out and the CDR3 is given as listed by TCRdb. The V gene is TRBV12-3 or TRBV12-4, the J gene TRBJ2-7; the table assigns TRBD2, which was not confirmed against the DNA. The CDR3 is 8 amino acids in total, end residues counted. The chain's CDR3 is CASSLRAG.

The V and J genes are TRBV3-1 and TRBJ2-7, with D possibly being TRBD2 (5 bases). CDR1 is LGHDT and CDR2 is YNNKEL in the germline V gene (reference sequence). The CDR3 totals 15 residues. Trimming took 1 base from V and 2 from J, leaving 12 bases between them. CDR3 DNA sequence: TGTGCCAGCAGCCAAGGTCAGACTATAACCTACGAGCAGTACTTC. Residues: CASSQGQTITYEQYF.

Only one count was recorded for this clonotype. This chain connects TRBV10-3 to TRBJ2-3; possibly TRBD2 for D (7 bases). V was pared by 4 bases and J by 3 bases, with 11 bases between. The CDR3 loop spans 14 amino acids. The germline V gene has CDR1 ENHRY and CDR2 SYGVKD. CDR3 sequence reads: CAISGGGATDTQYF. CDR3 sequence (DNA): TGTGCCATCAGTGGAGGGGGGGCAACAGATACGCAGTATTTT.

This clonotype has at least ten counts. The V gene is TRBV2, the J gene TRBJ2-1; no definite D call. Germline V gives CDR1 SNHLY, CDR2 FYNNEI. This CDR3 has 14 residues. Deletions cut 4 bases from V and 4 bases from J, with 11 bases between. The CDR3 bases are TGTGCCAGCAGTGTACAGAGGAATTACAATGAGCAGTTCTTC. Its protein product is CASSVQRNYNEQFF.

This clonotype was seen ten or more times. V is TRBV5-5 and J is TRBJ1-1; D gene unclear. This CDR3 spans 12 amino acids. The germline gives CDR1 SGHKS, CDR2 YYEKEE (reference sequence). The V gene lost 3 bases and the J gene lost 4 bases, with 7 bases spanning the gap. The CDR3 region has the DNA TGTGCCAGCAGCTGGTTGGGCACTGAAGCTTTCTTT. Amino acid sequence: CASSWLGTEAFF.

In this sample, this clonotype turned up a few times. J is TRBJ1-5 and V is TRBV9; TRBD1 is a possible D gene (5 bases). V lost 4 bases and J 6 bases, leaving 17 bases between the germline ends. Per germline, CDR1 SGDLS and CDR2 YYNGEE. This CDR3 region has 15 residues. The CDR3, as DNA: TGTGCCAGCAGCCAAGGAGGGGTTACCTCTCAGCCCCAGCATTTT. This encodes CASSQGGVTSQPQHF.